The 8 T cell receptor beta chains in this list originate from one sample, sequenced in a study of control samples from healthy donors and cancer patients. Profiled with immunoSEQ multiplex PCR; TCRdb holds only in-frame clones, not every one. The data contain 75,000 to 80,000 clones, under 90% of them seen just once; the ten biggest clones take up approximately 9.4%. The sample consisted of PBMCs. These receptors all come from a woman between 50 and 59 years old with colorectal cancer.

This clone turned up a few times. This chain links TRBV28 with TRBJ1-5; D perhaps matches TRBD1 (5 bases). Germline CDR1 reads MDHEN; CDR2 reads SYDVKM. V lost 6 bases and J 7 bases, leaving 13 bases between the germline ends. The length of the CDR3 is 13 residues. The CDR3 reads CASSPFPGQPQHF. CDR3 nucleotide sequence: TGTGCCAGCAGCCCCTTCCCAGGGCAGCCCCAGCATTTT.

The chain couples TRBV10-3 to TRBJ2-7; maybe TRBD2 (6 bases). CDR3 size: 13 residues. Trimming pared 5 bases from V and 7 bases from J, leaving 15 bases between. The V gene's germline CDR1 is ENHRY and CDR2 SYGVKD. CDR3 sequence: CAISRTAGLEQYV. The DNA for the CDR3 is TGTGCCATCAGTCGTACAGCGGGTCTGGAGCAGTACGTC.

This clone has only a few counts. The rearrangement joins TRBV5-1 to TRBJ1-2, with TRBD1 as a possible D gene (5 bases). V dropped 4 bases and J dropped 7 bases, with 14 bases sitting between them. The V gene's germline CDR1 is SGHRS and CDR2 YFSETQ. This CDR3 region has 13 residues. This CDR3 is CASSQGGFSGYTF. CDR3 nucleotide sequence: TGCGCCAGCAGCCAGGGAGGGTTTTCTGGCTACACCTTC.

This clone has only a few counts. V usage is TRBV2 and J usage is TRBJ2-1; TRBD2 might be the D (6 bases). Trimming removed 4 bases from V and 6 bases from J, with 13 bases in between. The CDR3 totals 14 residues. Germline V gene sequence: CDR1 SNHLY, CDR2 FYNNEI. The CDR3 sequence is CASSALEGTNEQFF. The CDR3 DNA reads as TGTGCCAGCAGTGCCCTGGAGGGTACCAATGAGCAGTTCTTC.

The V call is TRBV12-5, the J call TRBJ2-3, with D possibly called TRBD1 or TRBD2 (7 bases each). The CDR3 length is 14 residues. CDR1 is LGHNT, CDR2 FRNRAP, per germline. V was cut by 3 bases and J by 8 bases, with 15 bases left in between. The CDR3 nucleotides read TGTGCTAGTGGTTTACTTCAGGGGGGGCGTACGCAGTATTTT. Translating it yields CASGLLQGGRTQYF.

The genes are TRBV7-3 and TRBJ2-1; D unclear. Germline CDR1 is SGHTA and CDR2 is FQGTGA. The CDR3 runs 14 residues. With 5 bases removed from V and 4 bases from J, the gap between germline ends came to 12 bases. Written as DNA, the CDR3 is TGTGCCAGCAGCCCTTCGACACCTTACAATGAGCAGTTCTTC. Translating it yields CASSPSTPYNEQFF.

The J gene is TRBJ2-3, the V gene TRBV7-2; 9 bases fit TRBD2. V trimming: 2 bases; J trimming: 4 bases; junction bases outside the gene matches: 4. The CDR3 has 15 amino acids. CDR1 SGHTA and CDR2 FQGNSA come from the germline V gene. CDR3 bases: TGTGCCAGCAGCTTAAGCGGGGGGAGGGCAGATACGCAGTATTTT. This translates into CASSLSGGRADTQYF.

This rearrangement joins TRBV6-1 to TRBJ2-5, with TRBD1 matching over 11 bases. With 0 bases clipped from V and 4 bases from J, the junction kept 4 bases outside the gene matches. Germline CDR1 and CDR2: MNHNS and SASEGT. The CDR3 totals 16 residues. The CDR3 coding sequence is TGTGCCAGCAGTGAAGCGGAAGGGACAGGGGGAGAGACCCAGTACTTC. Amino acid sequence: CASSEAEGTGGETQYF.